This TCR beta chain emerged from a study of T cell responses to AZD1222 COVID-19 vaccine (dated by TCRdb to the early 2020s). Study-level background: AZD1222 recipients whose second dose came at about 4 weeks and those whose second dose came at about 12 weeks were combined into one group, since spike-specific TCR depth and breadth did not differ between the two schedules. TCR sequencing was performed for more than 230 trial participants, of whom around 210 were given two doses of AZD1222 and around 25 were given two doses of MenACWY control vaccine. Trial participants were enrolled by age into subgroups of 18-55, 56-69 and 70-plus years, and roughly 160, 29 and 62 TCR-sequenced participants, respectively, were included in these subgroups.

Note on this clone: The clone's antigen remains unknown. One junction end disagrees with the germline gene, perhaps due to a read error.

This sample's time point label indicates: baseline before first vaccination. Vaccinee samples were obtained from the UK trials COV001 and COV002, which included a single-blind randomized controlled phase 2/3 trial of AZD1222 (ChAdOx1 nCoV-19) in healthy adults. For TCRbeta chain sequencing, PBMC samples from trial participants were taken at day 0 and at day 28 after the second dose. The CDR3 regions of human TCRbeta chains were analyzed by immunosequencing. Under the source paper's analysis protocol: Repertoire TCRs were checked for matches against a reference library of SARS-CoV-2-specific TCRs that had been generated using the MIRA antigen-specificity platform. Breadth was defined as the fraction of unique TCRs that were SARS-CoV-2-associated, and depth was defined as the fraction of total T cells that were SARS-CoV-2-associated. Using the MIRA data, each spike-specific TCR was mapped to the spike region that the TCR reacts to and placed in a CD4 or CD8 class. Log10-transformed breadth and depth values were compared by one-way ANOVA with Sidak's multiple comparisons tests. The immuneACCESS repertoire file appears here via TCRdb, limited to in-frame rearrangements. These files lack a portion of the clones; in checked studies, under half of the deficit traces to unresolved V genes, and the cause of the others is not known. V and J calls and clone size are copied from that table; D and trimming were computed from the DNA. For this sample there are more than 85,000 clones; over 80% appear just once. Approximately 8.3% of the sample lies in the top ten.

Overall results and qualifications from the work: In the small 56-69-year group, the increase in depth fell short of significance, most likely because of low power. The whole spike protein was spanned by vaccine-associated CD4 TCRs, and dominant responses were seen in regions 160-218 and 743-854. Participants were mostly white British, with more females than males. The authors suggested clonal diversity may have been underestimated. Reportedly, close to half of the unique spike-specific TCRs recognized epitopes lying outside the regions that are mutated in the B.1.351 and B.1.1.7 variants. Conclusions about previously exposed vaccinees were limited because only six AZD1222 recipients were SARS-CoV-2 seropositive at baseline. Because no day 14 peak-response samples were available, repertoires were characterized only after the peak T cell response. A significant rise in spike-specific TCR breadth and depth was observed after two AZD1222 doses relative to day 0 and relative to MenACWY recipients.

Specimen: peripheral blood, collected on day 0 of AZD1222 vaccination. This sequence was found in an adult in good health.

CDR3 sequence: CASSVAGAPSHEQYF. The nucleotide sequence is TGTGCCAGCAGCGTTGCGGGGGCCCCCTCCCACGAGCAGTACTTC. The rearrangement joined TRBV9 to TRBJ2-7, and the D gene may be TRBD2, 7 bases matching. The CDR3 runs 15 residues from the cysteine to the phenylalanine. Kept here is only the CDR3 DNA, which spans 45 bases and is read in frame from base 1. The germline V gene encodes CDR1 SGDLS and CDR2 YYNGEE.